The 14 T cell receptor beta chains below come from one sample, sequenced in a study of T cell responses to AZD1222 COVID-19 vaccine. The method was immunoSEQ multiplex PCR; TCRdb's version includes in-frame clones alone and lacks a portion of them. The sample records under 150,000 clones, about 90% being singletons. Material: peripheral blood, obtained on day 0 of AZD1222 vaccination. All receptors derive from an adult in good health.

DNA for the CDR3: TGCGCCAGCAGACCAACGAGGGCTGCGAAAAACACCGGGGAGCTGTTTTTT. As protein: CASRPTRAAKNTGELFF. The gene calls are TRBV10-1 and TRBJ2-2, with D tentatively TRBD2 (5 bases). This CDR3 has 17 residues. Germline values: CDR1 WNHNN, CDR2 SYGVQD (reference sequence). V lost 6 bases to trimming and J lost 2 bases, with 19 bases between them.

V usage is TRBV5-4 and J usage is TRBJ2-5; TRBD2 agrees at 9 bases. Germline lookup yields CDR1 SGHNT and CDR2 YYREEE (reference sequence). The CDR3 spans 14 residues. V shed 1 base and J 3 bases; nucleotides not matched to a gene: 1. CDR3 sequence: CASSLLAGEETQYF. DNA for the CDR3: TGTGCCAGCAGCTTGTTAGCGGGAGAAGAGACCCAGTACTTC. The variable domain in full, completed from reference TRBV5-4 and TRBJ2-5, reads ETGVTQSPTHLIKTRGQQVTLRCSSQSGHNTVSWYQQALGQGPQFIFQYYREEENGRGNFPPRFSGLQFPNYSSELNVNALELDDSALYLCASSLLAGEETQYFGPGTRLLVL.

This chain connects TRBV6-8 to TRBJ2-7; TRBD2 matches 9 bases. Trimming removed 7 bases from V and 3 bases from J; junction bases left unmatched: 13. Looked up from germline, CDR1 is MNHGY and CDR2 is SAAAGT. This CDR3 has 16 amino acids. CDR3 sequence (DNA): TGTGCCAGCATGATCCACCTAGCGGGGAACGGCTACGAGCAGTACTTC. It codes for CASMIHLAGNGYEQYF.

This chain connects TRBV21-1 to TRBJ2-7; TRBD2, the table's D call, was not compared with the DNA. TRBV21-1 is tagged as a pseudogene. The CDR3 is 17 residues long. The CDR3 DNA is TGTGCCAGCAGCAAAGAGAAATGGCTAGCGGACTCCTACGAGCAGTACTTC. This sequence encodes CASSKEKWLADSYEQYF.

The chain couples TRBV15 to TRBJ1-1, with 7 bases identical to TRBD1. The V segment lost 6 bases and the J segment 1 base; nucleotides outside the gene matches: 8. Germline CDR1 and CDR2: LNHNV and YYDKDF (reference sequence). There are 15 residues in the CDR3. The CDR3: CATSHAGTANTEAFF. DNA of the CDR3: TGTGCCACCAGTCATGCCGGGACAGCGAACACTGAAGCTTTCTTT.

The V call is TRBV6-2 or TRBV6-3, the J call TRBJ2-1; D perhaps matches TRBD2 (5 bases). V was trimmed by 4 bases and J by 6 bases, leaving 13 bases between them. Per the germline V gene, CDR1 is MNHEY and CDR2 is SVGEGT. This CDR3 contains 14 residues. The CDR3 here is CASSFSGLFNEQFF. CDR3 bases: TGTGCCAGCAGTTTTTCGGGGTTGTTCAATGAGCAGTTCTTC.

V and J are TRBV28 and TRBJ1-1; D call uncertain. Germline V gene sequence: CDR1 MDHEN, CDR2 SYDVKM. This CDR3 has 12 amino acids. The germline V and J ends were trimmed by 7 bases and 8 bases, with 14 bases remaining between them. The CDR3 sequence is CASIRSDSEAFF. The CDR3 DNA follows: TGTGCCAGCATAAGGTCGGACTCGGAAGCTTTCTTT.

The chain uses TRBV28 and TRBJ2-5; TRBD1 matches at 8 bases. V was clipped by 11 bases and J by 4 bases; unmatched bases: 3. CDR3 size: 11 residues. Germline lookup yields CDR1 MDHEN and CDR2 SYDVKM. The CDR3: CAGGQGETQYF. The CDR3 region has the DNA TGTGCCGGCGGACAGGGAGAGACCCAGTACTTC.

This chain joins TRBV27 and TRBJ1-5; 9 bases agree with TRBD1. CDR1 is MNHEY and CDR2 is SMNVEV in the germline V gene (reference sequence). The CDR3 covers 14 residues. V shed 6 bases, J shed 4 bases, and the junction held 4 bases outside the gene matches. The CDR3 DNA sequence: TGTGCCAGCAGCCGCGGGACAGGGAATCAGCCCCAGCATTTT. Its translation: CASSRGTGNQPQHF.

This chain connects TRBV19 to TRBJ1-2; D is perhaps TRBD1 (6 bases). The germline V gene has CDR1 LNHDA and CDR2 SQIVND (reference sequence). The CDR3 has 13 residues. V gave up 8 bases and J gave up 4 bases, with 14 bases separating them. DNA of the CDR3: TGTGCCAGTGGCAAGCAGGGGATCTATGGCTACACCTTC. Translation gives CASGKQGIYGYTF.

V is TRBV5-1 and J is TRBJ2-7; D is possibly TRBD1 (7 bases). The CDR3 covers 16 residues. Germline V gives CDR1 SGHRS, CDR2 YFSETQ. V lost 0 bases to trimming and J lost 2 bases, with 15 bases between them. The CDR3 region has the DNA TGCGCCAGCAGCTTGGGCACCCAGGGGGGCCCCTACGAGCAGTACTTC. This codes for CASSLGTQGGPYEQYF.

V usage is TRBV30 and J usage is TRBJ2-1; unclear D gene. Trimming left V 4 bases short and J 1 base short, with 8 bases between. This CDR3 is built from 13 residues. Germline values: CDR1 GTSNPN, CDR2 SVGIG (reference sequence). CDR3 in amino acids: CAWIPVSYNEQFF. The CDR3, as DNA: TGTGCCTGGATTCCAGTATCCTACAATGAGCAGTTCTTC. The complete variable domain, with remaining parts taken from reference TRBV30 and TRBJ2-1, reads SQTIHQWPATLVQPVGSPLSLECTVEGTSNPNLYWYRQAAGRGLQLLFYSVGIGQISSEVPQNLSASRPQDRQFILSSKKLLLSDSGFYLCAWIPVSYNEQFFGPGTRLTVL.

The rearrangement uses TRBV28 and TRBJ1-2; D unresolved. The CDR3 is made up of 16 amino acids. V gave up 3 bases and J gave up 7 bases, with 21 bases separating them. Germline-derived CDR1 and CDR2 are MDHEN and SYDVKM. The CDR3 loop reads CASSLPRVAVLLGYTF. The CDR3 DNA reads TGTGCCAGCAGTTTGCCCCGAGTGGCAGTTCTGCTTGGCTACACCTTC.

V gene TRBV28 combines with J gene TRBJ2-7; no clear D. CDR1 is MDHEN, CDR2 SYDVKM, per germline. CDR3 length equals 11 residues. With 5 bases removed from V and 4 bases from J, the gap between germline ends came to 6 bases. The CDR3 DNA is TGTGCCAGCAGTAGACCTTACGAGCAGTACTTC. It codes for CASSRPYEQYF.